Following are 7 T cell receptor beta chains from one sample sequenced in a study of cytotoxic CD8 clonotypes in ibrutinib-treated CLL (dated by TCRdb to about 2021). The sample's time point, from its label and the paper: about a year on ibrutinib. The method was the immunoSEQ multiplex PCR assay. TCRdb mirrors the immuneACCESS table, restricted to in-frame sequences. Some clones are absent from its copies; in checked studies, under half trace to an unresolved V gene, and the reason for the others is unknown. Counted in this sample were over 200,000 clones; more than 65% of them appeared once. 5.9% of the sample lies in the top ten. This specimen was PBMCs, taken after 12 months of ibrutinib treatment. These receptor sequences come from a human donor with chronic lymphocytic leukemia.

The chain recombines TRBV7-2 with TRBJ2-7, with 8 bases aligning to TRBD2. Germline V gives CDR1 SGHTA, CDR2 FQGNSA. The CDR3 extends over 19 amino acids. V lost 1 base and J lost 2; bases outside the gene matches: 16. The CDR3 nucleotides are TGTGCCAGCAGCTTAGTAGCCAGCGGGAGAGGGGATGGGGCCTACGAGCAGTACTTC. Amino acids: CASSLVASGRGDGAYEQYF.

The V and J genes are TRBV11-2 and TRBJ2-5, with 9 bases that match TRBD1. The CDR3 runs to 15 residues. The germline V gene has CDR1 SGHAT and CDR2 FQNNGV. The junction had 7 bases not matched to a gene; V was cut back by 3 bases and J by 5 bases. CDR3 nucleotide sequence: TGTGCCAGCAGCTTTTCGGGACAGGGTCGGGAGACCCAGTACTTC. Translating it yields CASSFSGQGRETQYF.

The genes are TRBV11-2 and TRBJ2-7, with TRBD2 matching 7 bases. Losses at the gene ends were 5 bases for V and 2 bases for J; bases not matched to a gene: 9. The CDR3 loop spans 15 amino acids. The V gene's germline CDR1 is SGHAT and CDR2 FQNNGV. DNA for the CDR3: TGTGCCAGCAGCCACGGACTAGAGTCCCCCTACGAGCAGTACTTC. As protein: CASSHGLESPYEQYF.

V and J are TRBV5-6 and TRBJ1-4; TRBD1 is a possible D gene (5 bases). The CDR3 spans 16 residues. Deletions cut 4 bases from V and 0 bases from J, with 13 bases between. Germline loops: CDR1 SGHDT, CDR2 YYEEEE. Written as DNA, the CDR3 is TGTGCCAGCAGCCACGGGACTGGGACAACTAATGAAAAACTGTTTTTT. Amino acid sequence: CASSHGTGTTNEKLFF.

This clone was detected only once. The gene calls are TRBV5-6 and TRBJ2-7; the match to TRBD1 covers 7 bases. Germline V lookup: CDR1 SGHDT, CDR2 YYEEEE. Trimming removed 4 bases from V and 3 bases from J; junction bases left unmatched: 7. This CDR3 has 14 amino acids. CDR3 in amino acids: CASSVLGTVYEQYF. Written as DNA, the CDR3 is TGTGCCAGCAGCGTGCTCGGGACAGTCTACGAGCAGTACTTC. Looking up the rest from reference TRBV5-6 and TRBJ2-7 gives the full variable domain: DAGVTQSPTHLIKTRGQQVTLRCSPKSGHDTVSWYQQALGQGPQFIFQYYEEEERQRGNFPDRFSGHQFPNYSSELNVNALLLGDSALYLCASSVLGTVYEQYFGPGTRLTVT.

The chain recombines TRBV28 with TRBJ2-7; 7 bases match TRBD1. Per germline, CDR1 MDHEN and CDR2 SYDVKM. Losses at the gene ends were 4 bases for V and 0 bases for J; bases not matched to a gene: 12. The CDR3 consists of 17 residues. The CDR3 region has the DNA TGTGCCAGCAGTTCGGATAGAGCCGACAGGGCCTCCTACGAGCAGTACTTC. It codes for CASSSDRADRASYEQYF. Variable domain in full (rest from reference TRBV28 and TRBJ2-7): DVKVTQSSRYLVKRTGEKVFLECVQDMDHENMFWYRQDPGLGLRLIYFSYDVKMKEKGDIPEGYSVSREKKERFSLILESASTNQTSMYLCASSSDRADRASYEQYFGPGTRLTVT.

This clone was detected only once. The chain is built from TRBV2 and TRBJ1-2; TRBD1 agrees at 9 bases. Germline CDR1 and CDR2: SNHLY and FYNNEI. Germline trimming cut 3 bases from V and 5 bases from J; bases unmatched to any gene: 1. The CDR3 extends over 13 amino acids. Here the CDR3 reads CASSEDRGYGYTF. As DNA, the CDR3 is TGTGCCAGCAGTGAGGACAGGGGATATGGCTACACCTTC.